In this sample, the clone carrying this TCR beta chain turned up many times. This sample was included in a study of T cells in Graves' hyperthyroidism and ophthalmopathy. Using RNA transcripts as the source, TCR beta CDR3 regions were amplified. First-round RT-PCR targeting the TCR CDR3 was performed with the HTBI primer set. TCRdb itself ran the multiplex PCR reads through MiXCR, one entry per CDR3 protein. Of fewer than 350,000 distinct CDR3 sequences listed, about an eighth are singletons. Participants, patients aged 18 to 65, had newly diagnosed hyperthyroidism with a duration under 2 months. Uncontrolled infections, other autoimmune diseases, pregnancy or lactation led to exclusion of patients. Progressors' blood was drawn at hyperthyroidism diagnosis, before ophthalmopathy symptoms. This CDR3 spans 14 amino acids. The germline V gene has CDR1 MNHNS and CDR2 SASEGT. V was pared by 8 bases and J by 8 bases, with 8 bases of the junction left unmatched.

Sequenced sample: blood. The gene calls are TRBV6-1 and TRBJ1-4; 10 bases are a match to TRBD1. The sequence came from a woman in her 30s with Graves' hyperthyroidism that later progressed to Graves' ophthalmopathy. In DNA form, the CDR3 reads TGTGCCAGCGGATCCGGGACAGGGGTGGAAAAACTGTTTTTT. Translated: CASGSGTGVEKLFF.